Each of the 14 T cell receptor beta chains below was sequenced from the same sample in a study of spatial heterogeneity in lung cancer. The study's findings and limits: Within tumors, counts of expanded alpha and beta TCRs tracked tumor mutation counts.

These receptors are not linked to any known antigen. Time point here: sample taken at primary tumor resection. Via MiXCR, TCRdb re-called the 5' RACE reads, giving one row per CDR3 protein. The data show roughly 11,000 distinct CDR3 sequences, with about 14% seen just once and about 16% held by the top ten. The specimen was lung tumor tissue, collected at surgery. These TCRs come from a male donor with early-stage non-small cell lung cancer.

This clonotype appeared a few times. V is TRBV3-1 and J is TRBJ1-5; no reliable D call. Trimming shortened V by 0 bases and J by 6 bases, and 12 bases separated the two germline ends. CDR1 is LGHDT and CDR2 is YNNKEL in the germline V gene (reference sequence). The CDR3 length is 15 residues. The CDR3 nucleotides are TGTGCCAGCAGCCAAGAACCGGGGTTGGGTCAGCCCCAGCATTTT. Amino acids: CASSQEPGLGQPQHF.

This clonotype was seen a handful of times. The chain combines TRBV6-5 with TRBJ2-7; D perhaps matches TRBD1 (6 bases). There are 12 residues in the CDR3. V was trimmed by 6 bases and J by 5 bases, leaving 11 bases between them. Germline V lookup: CDR1 MNHEY, CDR2 SVGAGI. CDR3 sequence: CASSEQGNEQYF. The CDR3 DNA sequence: TGTGCCAGCAGCGAACAGGGAAACGAGCAGTACTTC.

This clonotype has a count of ten or more. The chain uses TRBV9 and TRBJ1-5; D unclear. Trimming took off 2 bases at V and 5 bases at J, with 5 bases between the two ends. This CDR3 spans 12 amino acids. Per the germline V gene, CDR1 is SGDLS and CDR2 is YYNGEE. The CDR3 loop is CASSVQDQPQHF. The DNA of the CDR3 is TGTGCCAGCAGCGTTCAGGATCAGCCCCAGCATTTT.

By sample share, this clonotype is medium-sized (0.01 to 0.1%). V usage is TRBV18 and J usage is TRBJ2-1; the match to TRBD1 covers 9 bases. With V trimmed by 2 bases and J by 5 bases, 4 bases remained unmatched. This CDR3 comprises 15 residues. Germline V gene sequence: CDR1 KGHSH, CDR2 LQKENI. This chain's CDR3 is CASSPGGTGNNEQFF. The DNA for the CDR3 is TGTGCCAGCTCACCAGGGGGGACAGGGAACAATGAGCAGTTCTTC.

This clonotype was counted ten times or more. The chain recombines TRBV7-8 with TRBJ2-3; D is unresolved. Germline V gene data show CDR1 as SGHVS and CDR2 as FQNEAQ. Trimming pared 4 bases from V and 4 bases from J, leaving 15 bases between. The CDR3 covers 15 residues. This CDR3 reads CASSSQFRLSDTQYF. The CDR3 DNA is TGTGCCAGCAGCTCCCAGTTTAGACTTTCAGATACGCAGTATTTT.

The table lists this clonotype with many counts. The genes are TRBV5-4 and TRBJ2-1; a weak D match, TRBD1 (5 bases). The V gene's germline CDR1 is SGHNT and CDR2 YYREEE (reference sequence). This CDR3 contains 15 residues. The V end lost 1 base, the J end lost 7 bases, and 15 bases lay between the germline ends. The CDR3 bases are TGTGCCAGCAGCTTGAGGTCAGGGTCGTGGAATGAGCAGTTCTTC. Protein product: CASSLRSGSWNEQFF.

A few counts support this clonotype. V usage is TRBV5-1 and J usage is TRBJ2-7; 7 bases are shared with TRBD2. The CDR3 runs 14 residues. Unmatched junction bases numbered 4, after V lost 2 bases and J lost 2 bases. Germline V gene lookup returns CDR1 SGHRS and CDR2 YFSETQ. The DNA of the CDR3 is TGCGCCAGCAGCTTCTCGGCGGGAGCCTACGAGCAGTACTTC. It translates to CASSFSAGAYEQYF.

V usage is TRBV7-2 and J usage is TRBJ2-5, with D hard to call. Germline V gene data show CDR1 as SGHTA and CDR2 as FQGNSA. The length of the CDR3 is 13 residues. The V gene lost 1 base and the J gene lost 5 bases, with 8 bases spanning the gap. For the CDR3, the DNA is TGTGCCAGCAGCTTAGACCTACTCGAGACCCAGTACTTC. This gives the protein CASSLDLLETQYF.

In this sample, this clonotype turned up many times. The rearrangement uses TRBV25-1 and TRBJ2-1, with D tentatively TRBD2 (6 bases). V was cut by 2 bases and J by 1 base, with 6 bases left in between. Germline CDR1 reads MGHDK; CDR2 reads SYGVNS. The CDR3 is 14 residues long. The CDR3 DNA reads TGTGCCAGCAGTGAAGGGACTTCCTACAATGAGCAGTTCTTC. Amino acids: CASSEGTSYNEQFF.

With respect to this clonotype: Its ends do not fully match the called genes, so a read error is possible. The chain uses TRBV27 and TRBJ2-7; TRBD2 aligns across 8 bases. Per the germline V gene, CDR1 is MNHEY and CDR2 is SMNVEV (reference sequence). The CDR3 is 14 residues long. The CDR3 sequence: CTSRRGGGFYEQYF. For the CDR3, the DNA is TGTACCAGCAGACGGGGGGGCGGTTTCTACGAGCAGTACTTC.

J is TRBJ1-2 and V is TRBV2; D is uncertain. From germline, CDR1 is SNHLY and CDR2 FYNNEI. V was cut by 5 bases and J by 6 bases, with 10 bases left in between. This CDR3 is built from 12 residues. CDR3 nucleotide sequence: TGTGCCAGCAGTCCTACAGCTAATGGCTACACCTTC. Protein: CASSPTANGYTF.

This clonotype occurred many times. The V and J genes are TRBV5-1 and TRBJ1-1; 8 bases agree with TRBD1. There are 15 residues in the CDR3. Per the germline V gene, CDR1 is SGHRS and CDR2 is YFSETQ. J was trimmed by 5 bases and V by 0 bases; bases with no gene match: 6. CDR3 sequence (DNA): TGCGCCAGCAGCTTGGAACGGACAGGGCGGACTGAAGCTTTCTTT. Its protein product is CASSLERTGRTEAFF.

This clonotype is medium-sized within its sample. The genes are TRBV5-1 and TRBJ1-1, with D unclear. In germline, CDR1 is SGHRS, CDR2 YFSETQ. The CDR3 has 14 amino acids. V was cut by 0 bases and J by 4 bases, with 10 bases left in between. CDR3: CASSLVLRATEAFF. CDR3 nucleotides: TGCGCCAGCAGCTTGGTTCTCCGAGCCACTGAAGCTTTCTTT. The whole variable domain, remainder taken from reference TRBV5-1 and TRBJ1-1, is KAGVTQTPRYLIKTRGQQVTLSCSPISGHRSVSWYQQTPGQGLQFLFEYFSETQRNKGNFPGRFSGRQFSNSRSEMNVSTLELGDSALYLCASSLVLRATEAFFGQGTRLTVV.

Sample share makes this clonotype medium-sized. CDR3: CASSPTGNQPQHF. The CDR3 bases are TGTGCCAGCTCACCGACAGGCAATCAGCCCCAGCATTTT. The V gene is TRBV18, the J gene TRBJ1-5; D may be TRBD1 (5 bases). The CDR3 length is 13 residues. Germline V lookup: CDR1 KGHSH, CDR2 LQKENI. Trimming shortened V by 3 bases and J by 2 bases, and 5 bases separated the two germline ends.